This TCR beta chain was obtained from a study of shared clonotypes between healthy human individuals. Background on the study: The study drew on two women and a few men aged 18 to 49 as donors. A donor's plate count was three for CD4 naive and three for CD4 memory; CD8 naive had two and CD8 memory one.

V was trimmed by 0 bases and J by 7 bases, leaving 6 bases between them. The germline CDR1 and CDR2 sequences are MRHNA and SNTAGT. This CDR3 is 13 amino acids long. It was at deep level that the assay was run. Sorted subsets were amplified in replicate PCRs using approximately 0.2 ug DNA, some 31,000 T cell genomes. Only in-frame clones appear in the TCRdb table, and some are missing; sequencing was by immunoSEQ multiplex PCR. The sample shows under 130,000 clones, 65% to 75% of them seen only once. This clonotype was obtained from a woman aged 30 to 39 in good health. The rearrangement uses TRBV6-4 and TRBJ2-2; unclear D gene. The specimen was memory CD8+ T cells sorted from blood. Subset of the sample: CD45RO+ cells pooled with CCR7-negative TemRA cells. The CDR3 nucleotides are TGTGCCAGCAGTGACTCGTCGGTCGGGGAGCTGTTTTTT. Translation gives CASSDSSVGELFF.